Listed below are T cell receptor beta chains from one sample, sequenced in a study of blood T cell repertoires in COVID-19. Profiled with immunoSEQ multiplex PCR; TCRdb holds only in-frame clones, not every one. This repertoire shows roughly 100,000 clones, around four fifths found once; its top ten account for roughly 9.8%. Material for sequencing was peripheral blood. All receptors derive from a woman older than 75 with acute or convalescent COVID-19. Each CDR3 is given with its conserved first and last residue. D genes are given only for firm matches. Not every row has a clone size; where given, it reads once, few, many or a size class.

clone_size d_call j_call v_call cdr3_nt cdr3_aa
- TRBD2 TRBJ2-7 TRBV7-9 TGTGCCAGCAGCCGTCTGGGACTAGGGAACGAGCAGTACTTC CASSRLGLGNEQYF
once TRBD2 TRBJ2-3 TRBV24-1 TGTGCCACCAGTCCTAGCGGGGTGGCAGATACGCAGTATTTT CATSPSGVADTQYF
- - TRBJ1-2 TRBV19 TGTGCCAGTAGCTTGGGCCTTAACTATGGCTACACCTTC CASSLGLNYGYTF
- - TRBJ1-6 TRBV27 TGTGCCAGCAAAAACGGCTATAATTCACCCCTCCACTTT CASKNGYNSPLHF
few TRBD2 TRBJ2-1 TRBV6-5 TGTGCCAGCAGTTACGGGAGGAGCGGGAGAATTGAGCAGTTCTTC CASSYGRSGRIEQFF
- TRBD1 TRBJ1-5 TRBV19 TGTGCCAGTAGCCCCACCGAGGCAGGGGGGAAGGATCAGCCCCAGCATTTT CASSPTEAGGKDQPQHF
- - TRBJ1-5 TRBV5-4 TGTGCCAGCAGCCGGGATGATCAGCCCCAGCATTTT CASSRDDQPQHF
- TRBD1 TRBJ1-5 TRBV5-1 TGCGCCAGCAGCGGGACAGGGGACCCCCAGCAGCCCCAGCATTTT CASSGTGDPQQPQHF
- - TRBJ2-7 TRBV6-5 TGTGCCAGCAGTTACTCTAAAACTCCCTCCTACGAGCAGTACTTC CASSYSKTPSYEQYF
- - TRBJ2-3 TRBV30 TGTGCCTGGGTCCCGTGGGCAGGGGGCACAGATACGCAGTATTTT CAWVPWAGGTDTQYF
once - TRBJ1-4 TRBV28 TGTGCCAGCAGCCCCCTCCGGGGGAAGGAAAAACTGTTTTTT CASSPLRGKEKLFF
- - TRBJ1-6 TRBV7-8 TGTGCCAGCAGCTTAGGGGCAGGGATCATTTCACCCCTCCACTTT CASSLGAGIISPLHF
- TRBD2 TRBJ2-1 TRBV19 TGTGCCAGTAGTCCTTCTTTAGCGGGGGGATACAATGAGCAGTTCTTC CASSPSLAGGYNEQFF
- - TRBJ2-1 TRBV7-9 TGTGCCAGCAGCCCAAGCAGATTCGGGTATGAGCAGTTCTTC CASSPSRFGYEQFF
- TRBD1 TRBJ1-5 TRBV30 TGTGCCTGGAGTGGCCCGGGACAGGGAGGGGATCAGCCCCAGCATTTT CAWSGPGQGGDQPQHF
- - TRBJ1-1 TRBV19 TGTGCCAGTAGGAAAACCTCTGCACAGGTTGAAGCTTTCTTT CASRKTSAQVEAFF
- - TRBJ2-1 TRBV27 TGTGCCAGCAGTCGTAACAGGGAGCAGTTCTTC CASSRNREQFF
- - TRBJ1-3 TRBV25-1 TGTGCCAGCAGTGATATTCGGGGCTCTGGAAACACCATATATTTT CASSDIRGSGNTIYF
- - TRBJ1-5 TRBV5-1 TGCGCCAGCAGCTTTGAGGGTAATCAGCCCCAGCATTTT CASSFEGNQPQHF